This T cell receptor beta chain was recovered during a study of cytomegalovirus exposure and HLA in healthy donors. Across the whole study: Among the 398 donors who were genotyped, approximately 83% fell in the genetic ancestry cluster that is associated with self-reported Caucasian donors.

Notes on the study in general: Later analysis suggested most CMV-associated TCR beta chains were HLA-restricted.

This clone was detected only a few times. The antigen is unknown. The PCR had 60 Vbeta and 13 Jbeta primers. Here immunoSEQ multiplex PCR was the method, and the copy in TCRdb shows in-frame clones only, minus some. The sample lists over 100,000 clones, approximately 70% occurring once. The TCR comes from a man under 40 in good health and CMV-seropositive. The material sequenced was PBMCs.

This chain's CDR3 is CASSQDLAGVGENNEQFF. The CDR3 DNA reads TGCGCCAGCAGCCAAGACCTAGCGGGAGTAGGGGAAAACAATGAGCAGTTCTTC. J is TRBJ2-1 and V is TRBV4-3; 10 positions match TRBD2. The CDR3 extends over 18 amino acids. Germline lookup yields CDR1 LGHNA and CDR2 YSLEER. Trimming removed 0 bases from V and 5 bases from J; junction bases left unmatched: 10.